Included here is one T cell receptor (beta chain) sequence, with context. Its cognate antigen is unknown. PCR was performed a second time for about 6 to 12 cycles using a sample-barcoded 5' primer and a J-beta primer mix. One entry per CDR3 protein results from TCRdb running MiXCR on the 5' RACE reads. The sample records around 650,000 distinct CDR3 sequences, around 32% being singletons. Isolated per sample were at least 6 million PBMCs. The total RNA that was extracted per sample amounted to at least 5.5 micrograms. This sample was taken from a study of blood T cells in healthy people across ages. Germline trimming cut 3 bases from V and 6 bases from J; bases unmatched to any gene: 14. Germline CDR1 and CDR2: SGHNT and YYREEE (reference sequence). CDR3 length: 17 residues. Points from the study as a whole: Age showed a roughly linear inverse relationship with TCR beta diversity per million T cells.

This rearrangement joins TRBV5-4 to TRBJ1-4; TRBD1 agrees at 7 bases. This TCR was sampled from a woman aged 80 or older in good health. The sample comprised blood. The CDR3 reads CASSSTRGGRSHEKLFF. CDR3 sequence (DNA): TGTGCCAGCAGCTCCACTCGAGGGGGCAGGAGTCATGAAAAACTGTTTTTT.